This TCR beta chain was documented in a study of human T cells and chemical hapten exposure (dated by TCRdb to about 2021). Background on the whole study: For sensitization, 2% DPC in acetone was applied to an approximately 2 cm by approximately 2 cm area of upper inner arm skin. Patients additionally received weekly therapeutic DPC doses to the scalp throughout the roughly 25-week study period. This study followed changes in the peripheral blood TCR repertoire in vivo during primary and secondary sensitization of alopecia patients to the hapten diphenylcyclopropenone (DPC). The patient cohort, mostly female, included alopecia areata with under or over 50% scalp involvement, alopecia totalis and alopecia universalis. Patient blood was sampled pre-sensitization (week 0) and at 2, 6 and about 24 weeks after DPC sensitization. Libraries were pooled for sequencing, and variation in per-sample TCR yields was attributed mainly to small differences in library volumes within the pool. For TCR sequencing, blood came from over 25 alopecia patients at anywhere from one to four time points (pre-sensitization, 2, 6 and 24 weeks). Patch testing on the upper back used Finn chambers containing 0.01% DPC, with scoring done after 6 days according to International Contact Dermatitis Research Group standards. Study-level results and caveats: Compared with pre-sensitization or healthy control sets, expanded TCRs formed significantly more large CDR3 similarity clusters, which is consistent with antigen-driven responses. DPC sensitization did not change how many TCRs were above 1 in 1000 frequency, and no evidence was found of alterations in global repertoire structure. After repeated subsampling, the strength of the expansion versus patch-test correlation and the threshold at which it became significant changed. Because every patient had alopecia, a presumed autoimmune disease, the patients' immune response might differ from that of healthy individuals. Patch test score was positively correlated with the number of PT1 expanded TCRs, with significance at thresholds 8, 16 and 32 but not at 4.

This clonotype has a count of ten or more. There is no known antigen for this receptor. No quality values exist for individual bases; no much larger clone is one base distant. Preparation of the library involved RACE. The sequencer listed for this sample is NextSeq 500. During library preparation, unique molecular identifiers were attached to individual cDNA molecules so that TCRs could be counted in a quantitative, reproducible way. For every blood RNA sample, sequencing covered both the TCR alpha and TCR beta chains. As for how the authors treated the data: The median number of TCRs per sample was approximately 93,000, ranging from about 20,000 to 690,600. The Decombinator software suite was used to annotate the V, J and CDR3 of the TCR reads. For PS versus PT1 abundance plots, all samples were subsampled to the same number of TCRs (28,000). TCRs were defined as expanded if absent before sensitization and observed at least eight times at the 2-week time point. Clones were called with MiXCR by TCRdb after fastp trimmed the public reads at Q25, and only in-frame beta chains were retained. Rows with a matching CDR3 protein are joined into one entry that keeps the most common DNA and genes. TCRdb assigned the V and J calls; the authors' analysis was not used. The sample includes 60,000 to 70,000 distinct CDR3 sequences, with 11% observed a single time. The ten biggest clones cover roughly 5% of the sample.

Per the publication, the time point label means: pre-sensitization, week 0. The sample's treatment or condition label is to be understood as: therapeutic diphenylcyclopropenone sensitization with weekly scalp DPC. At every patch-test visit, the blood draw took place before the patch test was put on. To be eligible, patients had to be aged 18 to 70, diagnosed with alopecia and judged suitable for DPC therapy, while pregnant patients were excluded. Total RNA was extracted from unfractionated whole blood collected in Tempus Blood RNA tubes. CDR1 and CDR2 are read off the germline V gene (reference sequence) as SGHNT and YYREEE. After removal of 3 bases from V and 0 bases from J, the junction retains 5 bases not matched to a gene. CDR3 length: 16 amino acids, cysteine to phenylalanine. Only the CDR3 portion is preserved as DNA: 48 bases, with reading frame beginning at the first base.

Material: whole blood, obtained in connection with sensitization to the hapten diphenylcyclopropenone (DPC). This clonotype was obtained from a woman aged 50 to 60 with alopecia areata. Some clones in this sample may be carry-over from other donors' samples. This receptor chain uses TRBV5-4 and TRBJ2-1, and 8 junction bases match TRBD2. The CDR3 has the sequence CASSSGGISSYNEQFF. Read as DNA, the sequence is TGTGCCAGCAGCTCGGGGGGGATAAGCTCCTACAATGAGCAGTTCTTC. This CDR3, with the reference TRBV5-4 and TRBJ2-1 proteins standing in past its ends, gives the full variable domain ETGVTQSPTHLIKTRGQQVTLRCSSQSGHNTVSWYQQALGQGPQFIFQYYREEENGRGNFPPRFSGLQFPNYSSELNVNALELDDSALYLCASSSGGISSYNEQFFGPGTRLTVL.